The 29 T cell receptor beta chains listed next were all sequenced from one sample in a study of cytomegalovirus exposure and HLA in healthy donors. The PCR had 60 Vbeta and 13 Jbeta primers. Generated by immunoSEQ multiplex PCR, the TCRdb table keeps only in-frame clones and is missing some. The table includes 120,000 to 150,000 clones, around 72% detected once. Sequencing used PBMCs. All receptors come from a man aged 35-49 years in good health and CMV-seronegative.

This sequence joins TRBV6-5 and TRBJ1-6; D may be TRBD1 (5 bases). V was cut by 0 bases and J by 9 bases, with 15 bases left in between. Per germline, CDR1 MNHEY and CDR2 SVGAGI. CDR3 length: 16 amino acids. The DNA for the CDR3 is TGTGCCAGCAGTTACTCTCCCCGGGGGAGACTTTCACCCCTCCACTTT. It codes for CASSYSPRGRLSPLHF.

V usage is TRBV6-6 and J usage is TRBJ1-1; 8 nucleotides align to TRBD1. This CDR3 comprises 14 residues. CDR1 is MNHNY, CDR2 SVGAGI, per germline (reference sequence). Trimming took 8 bases from V and 3 from J; bases not matched to a gene: 8. As DNA, the CDR3 is TGTGCCAGCGCTACACAGGGGGGGGACACTGAAGCTTTCTTT. It translates to CASATQGGDTEAFF.

The table lists this clone with a few counts. This sequence joins TRBV11-3 and TRBJ2-7; the match to TRBD1 covers 10 bases. The CDR3 totals 15 residues. J gave up 2 bases and V 5 bases, and 6 bases lay outside the gene matches. From germline, CDR1 is SGHNT and CDR2 YENEEA. For the CDR3, the DNA is TGTGCCAGCAGCCTAGGGACAGGGGTCACCTACGAGCAGTACTTC. Amino acid sequence: CASSLGTGVTYEQYF.

This clone has only a few counts. The V gene is TRBV7-7, the J gene TRBJ2-2; a weak D match, TRBD2 (6 bases). The CDR3 has 14 residues. V lost 3 bases to trimming and J lost 7 bases, with 12 bases between them. Germline CDR1 reads SSHAT; CDR2 reads FNYEAQ (reference sequence). CDR3 in DNA: TGTGCCAGCAGCTTGGGACTCCGCAACGGGGAGCTGTTTTTT. Translation: CASSLGLRNGELFF.

This chain connects TRBV5-5 to TRBJ1-5; TRBD1 aligns across 8 bases. CDR1 is SGHKS, CDR2 YYEKEE, per germline (reference sequence). With V trimmed by 2 bases and J by 6 bases, 7 bases remained unmatched. CDR3 length equals 15 residues. The CDR3 is CASSFGQGGFQPQHF. In DNA form, the CDR3 reads TGTGCCAGCAGCTTCGGACAGGGAGGATTTCAGCCCCAGCATTTT.

V and J are TRBV15 and TRBJ2-3, with no clear D. Germline lookup yields CDR1 LNHNV and CDR2 YYDKDF (reference sequence). V lost 1 base to trimming and J lost 4 bases, with 12 bases between them. The CDR3 sequence is 15 residues long. CDR3 sequence reads: CATSRALSVPDTQYF. Here the CDR3 DNA reads TGTGCCACCAGCAGAGCTCTTAGTGTCCCAGATACGCAGTATTTT. Full variable domain (missing parts from reference TRBV15 and TRBJ2-3): DAMVIQNPRYQVTQFGKPVTLSCSQTLNHNVMYWYQQKSSQAPKLLFHYYDKDFNNEADTPDNFQSRRPNTSFCFLDIRSPGLGDTAMYLCATSRALSVPDTQYFGPGTRLTVL.

The J gene is TRBJ2-7, the V gene TRBV9; 7 nucleotides line up with TRBD2. Germline V gene data show CDR1 as SGDLS and CDR2 as YYNGEE. The ends lost 0 bases at V and 7 bases at J; junction bases unmatched: 19. CDR3 length: 18 residues. The CDR3 region is CASSVEEGRASAFIEQYF. The DNA for the CDR3 is TGTGCCAGCAGCGTAGAGGAGGGGAGGGCTAGCGCGTTCATTGAGCAGTACTTC.

This sequence joins TRBV6-1 and TRBJ1-2; D possibly corresponds to TRBD1 (5 bases). The germline V gene encodes CDR1 MNHNS and CDR2 SASEGT. This CDR3 is 12 amino acids long. Trimming cost V 6 bases and J 3 bases, with 8 bases left between them. The DNA of the CDR3 is TGTGCCAGCAGGGAGACAGACTATGGCTACACCTTC. Protein: CASRETDYGYTF.

The V and J genes are TRBV5-6 and TRBJ1-3; 9 positions match TRBD1. With V trimmed by 3 bases and J by 4 bases, 5 bases remained unmatched. Germline V lookup: CDR1 SGHDT, CDR2 YYEEEE. This CDR3 has 15 residues. CDR3 amino acids: CASSSGQGVGNTIYF. The CDR3 coding sequence is TGTGCCAGCAGCTCGGGACAGGGTGTAGGAAACACCATATATTTT. Filled out from reference TRBV5-6 and TRBJ1-3, the complete variable domain reads DAGVTQSPTHLIKTRGQQVTLRCSPKSGHDTVSWYQQALGQGPQFIFQYYEEEERQRGNFPDRFSGHQFPNYSSELNVNALLLGDSALYLCASSSGQGVGNTIYFGEGSWLTVV.

The V gene is TRBV5-6, the J gene TRBJ1-5, with a tentative D call TRBD1 (5 bases). The length of the CDR3 is 16 residues. Trimming cost V 5 bases and J 0 bases, with 15 bases left between them. The V gene's germline CDR1 is SGHDT and CDR2 YYEEEE. In DNA, the CDR3 is TGTGCCAGCAGTTCGGCAGGACATTATAGCAATCAGCCCCAGCATTTT. Encoded protein: CASSSAGHYSNQPQHF.

The rearrangement links TRBV19 to TRBJ1-5; 7 nucleotides line up with TRBD1. The CDR3 loop spans 14 amino acids. Per the germline V gene, CDR1 is LNHDA and CDR2 is SQIVND (reference sequence). Trimming took 5 bases from V and 3 from J; bases not matched to a gene: 4. The CDR3 coding sequence is TGTGCCAGTAGTGGGGGACAGCCCAATCAGCCCCAGCATTTT. Protein product: CASSGGQPNQPQHF.

The table lists this clone with a count of one. This chain links TRBV6-1 with TRBJ1-1; D ambiguous. Germline CDR1 MNHNS, CDR2 SASEGT. Trimming left V 0 bases short and J 6 bases short, with 8 bases between. The CDR3 length is 13 residues. CDR3 coding DNA: TGTGCCAGCAGTGAAGCTCCAGGTTCTGAAGCTTTCTTT. Translated, it gives CASSEAPGSEAFF.

The CDR3 nucleotides are TGTGCCAGCAGCCAACTAGCGGGAATTGCAGATACGCAGTATTTT. It translates to CASSQLAGIADTQYF. This chain links TRBV6-5 with TRBJ2-3; 10 bases match TRBD2. The germline V gene encodes CDR1 MNHEY and CDR2 SVGAGI. V lost 6 bases to trimming and J lost 4 bases; unmatched junction nucleotides: 7. This CDR3 region has 15 residues.

The V and J genes are TRBV7-3 and TRBJ2-1, with D tentatively TRBD2 (6 bases). This CDR3 spans 15 amino acids. V lost 6 bases and J 4 bases, leaving 16 bases between the germline ends. Germline CDR1 reads SGHTA; CDR2 reads FQGTGA. Written as DNA, the CDR3 is TGTGCCAGCAGGTCGGAGGGATGGGGTTACAATGAGCAGTTCTTC. It translates to CASRSEGWGYNEQFF. Filled out from reference TRBV7-3 and TRBJ2-1, the complete variable domain reads GAGVSQTPSNKVTEKGKYVELRCDPISGHTALYWYRQSLGQGPEFLIYFQGTGAADDSGLPNDRFFAVRPEGSVSTLKIQRTERGDSAVYLCASRSEGWGYNEQFFGPGTRLTVL.

This chain uses TRBV5-1 with TRBJ1-2; 8 bases are shared with TRBD1. This CDR3 contains 13 residues. The V and J ends lost 4 bases and 4 bases, in that order; junction bases with no gene match: 3. The germline V gene encodes CDR1 SGHRS and CDR2 YFSETQ. CDR3 residues: CASSVDRVYGYTF. CDR3 in DNA: TGCGCCAGCAGCGTGGACAGGGTCTATGGCTACACCTTC.

This chain connects TRBV30 to TRBJ1-2; 8 positions match TRBD1. V lost 4 bases, J lost 3 bases, and 4 bases stayed unmatched. The CDR3 length is 13 residues. Germline CDR1 GTSNPN, CDR2 SVGIG (reference sequence). CDR3 in amino acids: CAWTPDRDYGYTF. In DNA, the CDR3 is TGTGCCTGGACCCCGGACAGGGACTATGGCTACACCTTC.

This clone was counted only a few times. V and J are TRBV18 and TRBJ2-1; D is unresolved. The CDR3 sequence is 15 residues long. Trimming took 2 bases from V and 0 from J, leaving 8 bases between them. The V gene's germline CDR1 is KGHSH and CDR2 LQKENI. The CDR3 sequence: CASSPDSSSYNEQFF. The CDR3 coding sequence is TGTGCCAGCTCACCAGATTCGAGCTCCTACAATGAGCAGTTCTTC.

This clone showed up just a few times. The V gene is TRBV5-4, the J gene TRBJ1-6; 9 bases agree with TRBD1. The CDR3 length is 16 residues. Germline CDR1 and CDR2: SGHNT and YYREEE (reference sequence). The V and J ends lost 4 bases and 8 bases, in that order; junction bases with no gene match: 10. The chain's CDR3 is CASSTRDRDLDSPLHF. Written as DNA, the CDR3 is TGTGCCAGCAGCACCAGGGACAGGGATCTAGATTCACCCCTCCACTTT.

This chain joins TRBV19 and TRBJ2-3; 8 bases match TRBD1. Losses at the gene ends were 3 bases for V and 4 bases for J; bases not matched to a gene: 9. The CDR3 sequence is 16 residues long. Germline V gene lookup returns CDR1 LNHDA and CDR2 SQIVND (reference sequence). The CDR3 spells CASSISGGLRADTQYF. The CDR3 nucleotides are TGTGCCAGTAGTATTTCAGGGGGCTTAAGGGCAGATACGCAGTATTTT.

The rearrangement joins TRBV12-5 to TRBJ2-1; TRBD2 matches 8 bases. V was pared by 2 bases and J by 1 base, with 7 bases of the junction left unmatched. CDR3 length equals 17 residues. Germline CDR1 and CDR2: LGHNT and FRNRAP. CDR3 loop: CASGLSPSGRSYNEQFF. CDR3 nucleotide sequence: TGTGCTAGTGGTTTGTCGCCCAGCGGGAGATCCTACAATGAGCAGTTCTTC.

The chain combines TRBV30 with TRBJ2-7, with 8 positions matching TRBD2. The CDR3 sequence is 14 residues long. V lost 2 bases, J lost 7 bases, and 10 bases stayed unmatched. Germline CDR1 reads GTSNPN; CDR2 reads SVGIG (reference sequence). The CDR3 coding sequence is TGTGCCTGGAGTATCTTGGCGGGAGGTGGTGAGCAGTACTTC. Protein: CAWSILAGGGEQYF.

The gene calls are TRBV28 and TRBJ1-3; 7 bases agree with TRBD1. Per the germline V gene, CDR1 is MDHEN and CDR2 is SYDVKM. V was pared by 4 bases and J by 3 bases, with 12 bases of the junction left unmatched. This CDR3 is built from 17 residues. CDR3 amino acids: CASSSPNSGGLGNTIYF. CDR3 DNA: TGTGCCAGCAGTTCACCCAATTCAGGGGGACTTGGAAACACCATATATTTT.

The chain uses TRBV5-1 and TRBJ2-5; tentative D call: TRBD2 (6 bases). From germline, CDR1 is SGHRS and CDR2 YFSETQ. V lost 4 bases and J 4 bases, leaving 17 bases between the germline ends. The CDR3 length is 15 residues. The CDR3: CASSGPGGMRETQYF. In nucleotides, the CDR3 is TGCGCCAGCAGCGGCCCTGGGGGGATGAGAGAGACCCAGTACTTC.

Only a few counts were recorded for this clone. The chain is built from TRBV6-5 and TRBJ2-7, with 9 nucleotides matching TRBD1. The J segment lost 6 bases and the V segment lost 7 bases, leaving 10 bases of the junction unmatched. There are 14 residues in the CDR3. CDR1 MNHEY and CDR2 SVGAGI come from the germline V gene. For the CDR3, the DNA is TGTGCCAGCACCGGACAGGGGCTCCTTTTCGAGCAGTACTTC. Translating gives CASTGQGLLFEQYF.

The rearrangement uses TRBV10-3 and TRBJ2-7; TRBD2 agrees at 8 bases. The germline CDR1 and CDR2 sequences are ENHRY and SYGVKD. The CDR3 is 13 amino acids. The J segment lost 6 bases and the V segment lost 2 bases, leaving 3 bases of the junction unmatched. CDR3 DNA: TGTGCCATCAGTGAGGGACTAGCAGCCGAGCAGTACTTC. This sequence encodes CAISEGLAAEQYF.

This clone appeared once. Here the CDR3 DNA reads TGTGCCAGCAGCTCCAAAAGCGGGGGGGCAAGGGATACGCAGTATTTT. It yields the protein CASSSKSGGARDTQYF. The chain is built from TRBV7-2 and TRBJ2-3; TRBD2 matches at 10 bases. CDR3 size: 16 residues. Per germline, CDR1 SGHTA and CDR2 FQGNSA. The V segment lost 4 bases and the J segment 6 bases; nucleotides outside the gene matches: 10.

This sequence joins TRBV5-4 and TRBJ2-3; 9 positions match TRBD2. Germline V gives CDR1 SGHNT, CDR2 YYREEE (reference sequence). After removal of 0 bases from V and 7 bases from J, the junction contained 12 bases not matched to a gene. The CDR3 runs to 17 residues. CDR3 sequence (DNA): TGTGCCAGCAGCTTGGAGAATCCAGCGGGGGGCCTTAATACGCAGTATTTT. Amino acids: CASSLENPAGGLNTQYF.

This chain links TRBV6-5 with TRBJ1-1; a possible D gene is TRBD1 (5 bases). Germline-derived CDR1 and CDR2 are MNHEY and SVGAGI. The CDR3 runs to 13 residues. V lost 5 bases and J lost 8, with 15 bases in between. This CDR3 reads CASSPLTGGEAFF. In nucleotides, the CDR3 is TGTGCCAGCAGTCCACTCACGGGGGGGGAAGCTTTCTTT.

The chain carries TRBV6-5 and TRBJ1-1, with TRBD1 identical over 12 bases. The V and J ends lost 4 bases and 1 base, in that order; junction bases with no gene match: 4. The germline gives CDR1 MNHEY, CDR2 SVGAGI. The CDR3 covers 16 residues. CDR3 amino acids: CASSSGQGAPNTEAFF. DNA for the CDR3: TGTGCCAGCAGTTCGGGACAGGGGGCGCCGAACACTGAAGCTTTCTTT.